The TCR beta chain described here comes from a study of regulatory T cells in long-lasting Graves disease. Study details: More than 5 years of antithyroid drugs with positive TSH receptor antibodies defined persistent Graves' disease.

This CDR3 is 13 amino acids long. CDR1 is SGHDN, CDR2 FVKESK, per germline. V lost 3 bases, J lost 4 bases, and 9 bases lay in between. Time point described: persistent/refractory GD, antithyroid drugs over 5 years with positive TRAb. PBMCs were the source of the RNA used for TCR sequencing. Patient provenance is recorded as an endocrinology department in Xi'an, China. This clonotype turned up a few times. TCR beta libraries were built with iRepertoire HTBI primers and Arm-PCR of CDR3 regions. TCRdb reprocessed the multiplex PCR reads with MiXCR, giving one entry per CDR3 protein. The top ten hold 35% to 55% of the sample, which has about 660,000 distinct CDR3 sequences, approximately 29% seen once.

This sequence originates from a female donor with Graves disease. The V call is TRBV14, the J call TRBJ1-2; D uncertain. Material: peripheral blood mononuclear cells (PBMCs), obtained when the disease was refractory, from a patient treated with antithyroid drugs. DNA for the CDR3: TGTGCCAGCAGCCAGGGCCTGGTCTATGGCTACACCTTC. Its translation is CASSQGLVYGYTF. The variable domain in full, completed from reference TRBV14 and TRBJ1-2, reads EAGVTQFPSHSVIEKGQTVTLRCDPISGHDNLYWYRRVMGKEIKFLLHFVKESKQDESGMPNNRFLAERTGGTYSTLKVQPAELEDSGVYFCASSQGLVYGYTFGSGTRLTVV.